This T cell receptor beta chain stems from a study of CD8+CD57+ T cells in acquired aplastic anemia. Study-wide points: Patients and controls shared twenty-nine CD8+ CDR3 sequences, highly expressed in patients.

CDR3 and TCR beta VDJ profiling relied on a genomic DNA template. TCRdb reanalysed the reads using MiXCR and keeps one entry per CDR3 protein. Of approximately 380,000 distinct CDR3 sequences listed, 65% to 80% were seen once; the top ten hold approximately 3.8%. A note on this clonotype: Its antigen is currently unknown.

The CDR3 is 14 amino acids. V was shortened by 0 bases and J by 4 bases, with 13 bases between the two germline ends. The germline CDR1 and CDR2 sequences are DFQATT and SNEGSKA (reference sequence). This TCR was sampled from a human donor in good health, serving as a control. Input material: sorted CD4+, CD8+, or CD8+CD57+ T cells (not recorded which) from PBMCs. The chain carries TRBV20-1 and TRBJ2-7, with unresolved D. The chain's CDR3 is CSARESATLYEQYF. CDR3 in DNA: TGCAGTGCTAGAGAATCCGCGACTTTATACGAGCAGTACTTC.